A selection of T cell receptor beta chains follows, all from one sample in a study of T cells in localized non-small cell lung cancer. TCRdb's table, derived via immunoSEQ multiplex PCR, lists solely in-frame clones and lacks some. Of around 1,600 clones in the sample, under 40% were seen once. The specimen comprised normal lung tissue next to the tumor, sampled before any cancer treatment. These receptors came from a female donor older than 55 with stage II squamous cell lung carcinoma. Both conserved end residues are part of each CDR3. A D gene is named only where the DNA matches it firmly. Size is stated for part of the rows, as once, few or many counts, or as a class when the clone is expanded.

D,length,J,V,size,DNA,CDR3
TRBD1,17,TRBJ1-3,TRBV18,.,TGTGCCAGCTCTCCCATTAGGACAGGGGACTCTGGAAACACCATATATTTT,CASSPIRTGDSGNTIYF
.,14,TRBJ2-2,TRBV11-3,hyperexpanded,TGTGCCAGCAGCCCGTTTCTTGCAGGGGGGGAGCTGTTTTTT,CASSPFLAGGELFF
.,13,TRBJ2-5,TRBV10-2,.,TGCGCCAGCAGTGAGTCCAGCGTCCCGACCCAATACTTC,CASSESSVPTQYF
.,15,TRBJ1-3,TRBV12-5,.,TGTGCTAGTGGTTTGCCCGGGGGATCTGGAAACACCATATATTTT,CASGLPGGSGNTIYF
TRBD2,14,TRBJ2-1,TRBV30,.,TGTGCCTGGGGGGAGGGCCGGGCCTACAATGAGCAGTTCTTC,CAWGEGRAYNEQFF
.,16,TRBJ1-4,TRBV19,few,TGTGCCAGTAGCCAAGGGATAGGGGCAACTAATGAAAAACTGTTTTTT,CASSQGIGATNEKLFF
.,14,TRBJ1-1,TRBV18,.,TGTGCCAGCTCACCAATCTCTAGGAACACTGAAGCTTTCTTT,CASSPISRNTEAFF
TRBD1,16,TRBJ1-2,TRBV18,.,TGTGCCAGCTCACCACCCCGGACAGGCCCCCTGTATGGCTACACCTTC,CASSPPRTGPLYGYTF
.,13,TRBJ2-7,TRBV6-8,.,TGTGCCAGCAGTTCAGGGGCCTCCTACGAGCAGTACTTC,CASSSGASYEQYF
TRBD1,12,TRBJ1-1,TRBV14,.,TGTGCCAGCGGGACAGGGAACACTGAAGCTTTCTTT,CASGTGNTEAFF
.,14,TRBJ1-1,TRBV6-8,few,TGTGCCAGCAGAACTCCAGGGGCATTGACTGAAGCTTTCTTT,CASRTPGALTEAFF
.,15,TRBJ2-3,TRBV15,.,TGTGCCACCAGCAGGCAGGGGATGAAAGCAGATACGCAGTATTTT,CATSRQGMKADTQYF
TRBD1,17,TRBJ1-4,TRBV9,large,TGTGCCAGCAGCCCCCGGACAGGGGGCGAAACTAATGAAAAACTGTTTTTT,CASSPRTGGETNEKLFF
TRBD2,16,TRBJ2-7,TRBV6-8,few,TGTGCCAGCAGAAGAACTAGCGGGGGGGGATTTTACGAGCAGTACTTC,CASRRTSGGGFYEQYF
.,15,TRBJ2-1,TRBV9,.,TGTGCCAGCGGAGGGGGGCGGCCTACCTACAATGAGCAGTTCTTC,CASGGGRPTYNEQFF
TRBD1,16,TRBJ1-1,TRBV11-3,large,TGTGCCAGCAGCTCCCGGACAGGGGTTTTGAACACTGAAGCTTTCTTT,CASSSRTGVLNTEAFF
.,16,TRBJ2-5,TRBV30,.,TGTGCCTGGAGCGTCAAGACGCAACTAGATCCCAAGACCCAGTACTTC,CAWSVKTQLDPKTQYF
.,14,TRBJ1-2,TRBV1,medium-sized,TGCGCCTCCACAACAGACAGACTAACGGGTGGCTACACCTTC,CASTTDRLTGGYTF
TRBD1,13,TRBJ1-2,TRBV6-8,.,TGTGCCAGCAGGACAGGGCCCTCTAATAGCTACACCTTC,CASRTGPSNSYTF
.,15,TRBJ1-5,TRBV15,once,TGTGCCACCAGCAGGGAACAATATAGCAATCAGCCCCAGCATTTT,CATSREQYSNQPQHF
TRBD1,13,TRBJ1-2,TRBV29-1,.,TGCAGCGCCTCCCCGGGACAGGGGAATGGCTACACCTTC,CSASPGQGNGYTF
.,15,TRBJ1-2,TRBV19,few,TGTGCCAGTACCTCTCCCAGGGGTAGAGACTATGGCTACACCTTC,CASTSPRGRDYGYTF
.,16,TRBJ1-4,TRBV14,.,TGTGCCAGCAGCCACCCTTCTCAGGGATATAATGAAAAACTGTTTTTT,CASSHPSQGYNEKLFF
.,13,TRBJ1-3,TRBV29-1,.,TGCAGCGGAACAAGGGGCTCTGGAAACACCATATATTTT,CSGTRGSGNTIYF
.,14,TRBJ2-3,TRBV6-8,.,TGTGCCACCAGGGCGGGGCCCGGCATAGATACGCAGTATTTT,CATRAGPGIDTQYF
.,15,TRBJ1-2,TRBV29-1,.,TGCAGCGTTGACCCGGTGGGGGGCGCGTCCTATGGCTACACCTTC,CSVDPVGGASYGYTF
.,13,TRBJ2-3,TRBV12-5,.,TGTGCTAGTGGTTTGGTACCCCTTTATACGCAGTATTTT,CASGLVPLYTQYF
TRBD1,15,TRBJ1-2,TRBV11-3,medium-sized,TGTGCCAGCAGCCGTCCGACAGGGACGTACTATGGCTACACCTTC,CASSRPTGTYYGYTF
TRBD1,14,TRBJ2-7,TRBV9,few,TGTGCCAGCAGCGTAGGACAGGGCACCTACGAGCAGTACTTC,CASSVGQGTYEQYF
TRBD1,14,TRBJ1-6,TRBV11-3,few,TGTGCCAGCAGCTTAGGGGACAGGGTATCACCCCTCCACTTT,CASSLGDRVSPLHF
.,15,TRBJ2-1,TRBV11-3,.,TGTGCCAGCAGCTTACGTGGGAGCGAAGGGGATGAGCAGTTCTTC,CASSLRGSEGDEQFF
TRBD1,15,TRBJ2-7,TRBV14,.,TGTGCCAGCAGCCAATACAGGGGCCCTTCCTACGAGCAGTACTTC,CASSQYRGPSYEQYF
.,15,TRBJ1-1,TRBV29-1,.,TGCAGCGTTGAAGATCCTCCAGGGATCTTGACCGAAGCTTTCTTT,CSVEDPPGILTEAFF
.,17,TRBJ1-4,TRBV11-3,medium-sized,TGTGCCAGCAGCTTGTTGGGGGACACCTCAACTAATGAAAAACTGTTTTTT,CASSLLGDTSTNEKLFF
TRBD2,18,TRBJ2-3,TRBV6-8,.,TGTGCCAGCAGTTCTTGGACTAGCGGGAGGAGGCGGTTAGATACGCAGTATTTT,CASSSWTSGRRRLDTQYF
.,14,TRBJ2-3,TRBV11-3,medium-sized,TGTGCCAGCAGTTCCTCTCGGGTGGGGGATACGCAGTATTTT,CASSSSRVGDTQYF
.,16,TRBJ2-5,TRBV4-1,.,TGCGCCAGCTCCTCCCCGGGGGGGACAGATCAAGAGACCCAGTACTTC,CASSSPGGTDQETQYF
TRBD1,15,TRBJ1-3,TRBV9,.,TGTGCCAGCGGGCGGTGGGGGACAGGGGCGGACATCATATATTTT,CASGRWGTGADIIYF
.,13,TRBJ2-7,TRBV25-1,.,TGTGCCAGCAGTGAATATAAGGGCAGCCGGCAGTACTTC,CASSEYKGSRQYF
.,16,TRBJ2-6,TRBV9,few,TGTGCCAGCAGCGGCCCTCTGGGGGGTGGGGCCAACGTCCTGACTTTC,CASSGPLGGGANVLTF
TRBD1,15,TRBJ1-5,TRBV11-3,large,TGTGCCAGCAGCCCACAGGGGAATAGCAATCAGCCCCAGCATTTT,CASSPQGNSNQPQHF